These T cell receptor beta chains were read from a single sample in a study of T cell changes during pregnancy in multiple sclerosis. Data came from immunoSEQ multiplex PCR; TCRdb stores just in-frame clones and leaves some out. The repertoire holds roughly 100,000 clones, with roughly 91% as singletons. The sequences come from peripheral blood, collected after pregnancy. These receptors all come from a female donor in good health, enrolled as a control in a pregnancy study. Each CDR3 is given with its conserved first and last residue. D genes are given only for firm matches. The size of a clone is reported for some rows only, either as once, few or many, or as a class for expanded clones.

CDR3aa: CASSSGTGGYGYTF
CDR3nt: TGTGCCAGTAGTTCCGGGACAGGGGGCTATGGCTACACCTTC
abundance: -
d_gene: TRBD1
j_gene: TRBJ1-2
v_gene: TRBV19

CDR3aa: CAWSRGSSGANVLTF
CDR3nt: TGTGCCTGGAGTCGGGGGAGCTCTGGGGCCAACGTCCTGACTTTC
abundance: -
d_gene: -
j_gene: TRBJ2-6
v_gene: TRBV30

CDR3aa: CASSLRDHSNQPQHF
CDR3nt: TGTGCCAGTAGCCTCCGGGATCATAGCAATCAGCCCCAGCATTTT
abundance: once
d_gene: -
j_gene: TRBJ1-5
v_gene: TRBV19

CDR3aa: CALEGDRLYEQYF
CDR3nt: TGTGCCCTAGAGGGGGACAGGCTGTACGAGCAGTACTTC
abundance: -
d_gene: TRBD1
j_gene: TRBJ2-7
v_gene: TRBV30

CDR3aa: CASSLQGEGEKLFF
CDR3nt: TGTGCCAGCAGTCTACAGGGGGAGGGTGAAAAACTGTTTTTT
abundance: -
d_gene: TRBD1
j_gene: TRBJ1-4
v_gene: TRBV6-6

CDR3aa: CASSLRDRGAFF
CDR3nt: TGTGCCAGCAGCTTAAGGGACAGGGGAGCTTTCTTT
abundance: -
d_gene: TRBD1
j_gene: TRBJ1-1
v_gene: TRBV7-9

CDR3aa: CASGPTGNTIYF
CDR3nt: TGTGCCAGCGGCCCGACTGGAAACACCATATATTTT
abundance: -
d_gene: -
j_gene: TRBJ1-3
v_gene: TRBV28

CDR3aa: CASSPSLRGTQYF
CDR3nt: TGTGCCAGCAGCCCTAGCCTGCGGGGGACCCAGTACTTC
abundance: -
d_gene: -
j_gene: TRBJ2-5
v_gene: TRBV7-2

CDR3aa: CASSGKSGPISTDTQYF
CDR3nt: TGTGCCAGCTCTGGGAAGAGCGGGCCCATCTCCACAGATACGCAGTATTTT
abundance: -
d_gene: -
j_gene: TRBJ2-3
v_gene: TRBV18

CDR3aa: CASSQVLGQGAGNEQFF
CDR3nt: TGCGCCAGCAGCCAAGTCTTAGGGCAGGGGGCGGGCAATGAGCAGTTCTTC
abundance: -
d_gene: TRBD1
j_gene: TRBJ2-1
v_gene: TRBV4-1

CDR3aa: CAISSPPEGHTEAFF
CDR3nt: TGTGCCATCAGTTCCCCCCCTGAGGGTCACACTGAAGCTTTCTTT
abundance: -
d_gene: -
j_gene: TRBJ1-1
v_gene: TRBV10-3

CDR3aa: CASSQDRGSLNEKLFF
CDR3nt: TGCGCCAGCAGCCAAGATCGAGGCAGCCTTAATGAAAAACTGTTTTTT
abundance: few
d_gene: -
j_gene: TRBJ1-4
v_gene: TRBV4-3

CDR3aa: CASSARGYNEQFF
CDR3nt: TGTGCCAGCAGCGCCCGGGGATACAATGAGCAGTTCTTC
abundance: -
d_gene: -
j_gene: TRBJ2-1
v_gene: TRBV11-1

CDR3aa: CASSHLAGGGTGELFF
CDR3nt: TGCGCCAGCAGCCATCTAGCGGGGGGAGGTACCGGGGAGCTGTTTTTT
abundance: once
d_gene: TRBD2
j_gene: TRBJ2-2
v_gene: TRBV4-1

CDR3aa: CASKGQGPTGELFF
CDR3nt: TGTGCCAGCAAGGGACAGGGCCCCACCGGGGAGCTGTTTTTT
abundance: -
d_gene: TRBD1
j_gene: TRBJ2-2
v_gene: TRBV27

CDR3aa: CASSPKWGTGAKNIQYF
CDR3nt: TGCGCCAGCAGCCCCAAATGGGGGACAGGGGCCAAAAACATTCAGTACTTC
abundance: -
d_gene: TRBD1
j_gene: TRBJ2-4
v_gene: TRBV4-3

CDR3aa: CASSGQTANYGYTF
CDR3nt: TGCGCCAGCAGCGGACAGACGGCTAACTATGGCTACACCTTC
abundance: -
d_gene: -
j_gene: TRBJ1-2
v_gene: TRBV5-1

CDR3aa: CASSFSGEQYF
CDR3nt: TGTGCCAGCAGCTTCAGCGGGGAGCAGTACTTC
abundance: -
d_gene: TRBD2
j_gene: TRBJ2-5
v_gene: TRBV11-2

CDR3aa: CASSLRRMNTEAFF
CDR3nt: TGTGCCAGCAGCTTGCGCAGGATGAACACTGAAGCTTTCTTT
abundance: -
d_gene: -
j_gene: TRBJ1-1
v_gene: TRBV7-2

CDR3aa: CASSVSRLGGGDTEAFF
CDR3nt: TGTGCCAGCAGCGTTAGTCGTTTGGGGGGTGGTGACACTGAAGCTTTCTTT
abundance: -
d_gene: -
j_gene: TRBJ1-1
v_gene: TRBV9

CDR3aa: CASRPGTGVGNTEAFF
CDR3nt: TGCGCCAGCAGGCCAGGGACAGGAGTAGGTAACACTGAAGCTTTCTTT
abundance: -
d_gene: TRBD1
j_gene: TRBJ1-1
v_gene: TRBV5-1

CDR3aa: CASSLRGNTEAFF
CDR3nt: TGTGCCAGCAGCTTAAGAGGGAACACTGAAGCTTTCTTT
abundance: -
d_gene: -
j_gene: TRBJ1-1
v_gene: TRBV7-6

CDR3aa: CASSKGPSLSGYGYTF
CDR3nt: TGTGCCAGCAGCAAAGGCCCGTCCCTTTCCGGCTATGGCTACACCTTC
abundance: -
d_gene: -
j_gene: TRBJ1-2
v_gene: TRBV21-1

CDR3aa: CASRLTGRGEQYF
CDR3nt: TGTGCCAGCAGGCTGACCGGGAGGGGGGAGCAGTACTTC
abundance: -
d_gene: TRBD2
j_gene: TRBJ2-5
v_gene: TRBV7-2

CDR3aa: CASSPREGSTYEQYF
CDR3nt: TGTGCCAGCAGCCCCAGGGAGGGGAGCACCTACGAGCAGTACTTC
abundance: -
d_gene: TRBD2
j_gene: TRBJ2-7
v_gene: TRBV9

CDR3aa: CASNTASDQPQHF
CDR3nt: TGTGCCAGCAATACAGCATCGGATCAGCCCCAGCATTTT
abundance: -
d_gene: -
j_gene: TRBJ1-5
v_gene: TRBV6-6

CDR3aa: CASSVEGATAGNTIYF
CDR3nt: TGTGCCAGCAGCGTAGAGGGGGCCACTGCCGGAAACACCATATATTTT
abundance: -
d_gene: TRBD1
j_gene: TRBJ1-3
v_gene: TRBV9

CDR3aa: CATYYPLAGGGNEQFF
CDR3nt: TGTGCCACCTACTACCCCCTAGCGGGGGGCGGGAATGAGCAGTTCTTC
abundance: -
d_gene: TRBD2
j_gene: TRBJ2-1
v_gene: TRBV28

CDR3aa: CSVIASGELFF
CDR3nt: TGCAGCGTCATAGCGTCCGGGGAGCTGTTTTTT
abundance: -
d_gene: -
j_gene: TRBJ2-2
v_gene: TRBV29-1

CDR3aa: CASSRDSAFF
CDR3nt: TGTGCCAGCAGTCGGGATAGTGCGTTCTTC
abundance: -
d_gene: -
j_gene: TRBJ2-1
v_gene: TRBV2

CDR3aa: CASSPSATARGDNWGLFF
CDR3nt: TGTGCCAGCTCACCAAGTGCAACAGCCCGGGGGGATAATTGGGGCCTGTTTTTT
abundance: -
d_gene: -
j_gene: TRBJ1-4
v_gene: TRBV18

CDR3aa: CASSERGGMEQFF
CDR3nt: TGTGCCAGTTCGGAGCGGGGGGGCATGGAGCAGTTCTTC
abundance: -
d_gene: TRBD2
j_gene: TRBJ2-1
v_gene: TRBV19

CDR3aa: CASSATSGGAGEQFF
CDR3nt: TGTGCCAGCAGCGCGACTAGCGGGGGGGCGGGTGAGCAGTTCTTC
abundance: -
d_gene: TRBD2
j_gene: TRBJ2-1
v_gene: TRBV9

CDR3aa: CASSFTGGAVTGELFF
CDR3nt: TGTGCCAGCAGTTTCACCGGGGGGGCAGTCACCGGGGAGCTGTTTTTT
abundance: -
d_gene: TRBD2
j_gene: TRBJ2-2
v_gene: TRBV6-6

CDR3aa: CASSPRPGVTGTEAFF
CDR3nt: TGTGCCAGCAGCCCCCGCCCGGGAGTCACCGGGACTGAAGCTTTCTTT
abundance: -
d_gene: -
j_gene: TRBJ1-1
v_gene: TRBV5-4

CDR3aa: CASSKLAGGSLNEQYF
CDR3nt: TGTGCCAGCAGCAAACTAGCGGGGGGATCTCTGAACGAGCAGTACTTC
abundance: few
d_gene: TRBD2
j_gene: TRBJ2-7
v_gene: TRBV7-2

CDR3aa: CASKRSGVNEKLFF
CDR3nt: TGTGCCAGCAAAAGATCAGGGGTTAATGAAAAACTGTTTTTT
abundance: -
d_gene: -
j_gene: TRBJ1-4
v_gene: TRBV2

CDR3aa: CSVAGGRPGEGNTIYF
CDR3nt: TGCAGCGTTGCCGGAGGGCGGCCCGGCGAAGGAAACACCATATATTTT
abundance: -
d_gene: -
j_gene: TRBJ1-3
v_gene: TRBV29-1

CDR3aa: CASSTGSGANVLTF
CDR3nt: TGTGCCAGCAGTACAGGGTCTGGGGCCAACGTCCTGACTTTC
abundance: -
d_gene: -
j_gene: TRBJ2-6
v_gene: TRBV9

CDR3aa: CASSAGSDMADTQYF
CDR3nt: TGTGCTTCTAGCGCCGGGTCCGACATGGCAGATACGCAGTATTTT
abundance: -
d_gene: -
j_gene: TRBJ2-3
v_gene: TRBV12-5

CDR3aa: CASKSSGGLGNQPQHF
CDR3nt: TGTGCCAGTAAGTCAAGCGGGGGATTAGGCAATCAGCCCCAGCATTTT
abundance: -
d_gene: -
j_gene: TRBJ1-5
v_gene: TRBV19

CDR3aa: CASSPGTSAFTDTQYF
CDR3nt: TGTGCCAGCAGCCCCGGGACTAGCGCTTTCACAGATACGCAGTATTTT
abundance: -
d_gene: TRBD2
j_gene: TRBJ2-3
v_gene: TRBV7-6

CDR3aa: CASSLFRGPGELFF
CDR3nt: TGTGCCAGCAGCTTATTCAGGGGGCCCGGGGAGCTGTTTTTT
abundance: -
d_gene: TRBD1
j_gene: TRBJ2-2
v_gene: TRBV11-2

CDR3aa: CGAETGMFPRFHSGANVLTF
CDR3nt: TGTGGGGCCGAAACAGGGATGTTTCCTCGCTTTCACTCTGGGGCCAACGTCCTGACTTTC
abundance: -
d_gene: -
j_gene: TRBJ2-6
v_gene: TRBV21-1

CDR3aa: CASSIKGDLNTEAFF
CDR3nt: TGTGCCAGTAGTATTAAGGGGGATTTGAACACTGAAGCTTTCTTT
abundance: -
d_gene: -
j_gene: TRBJ1-1
v_gene: TRBV19

CDR3aa: CATRDGGHEQFF
CDR3nt: TGTGCCACCAGGGACGGGGGGCATGAGCAGTTCTTC
abundance: -
d_gene: -
j_gene: TRBJ2-1
v_gene: TRBV15

CDR3aa: CASRATVNQPQHF
CDR3nt: TGCGCCAGCAGGGCGACAGTTAATCAGCCCCAGCATTTT
abundance: -
d_gene: -
j_gene: TRBJ1-5
v_gene: TRBV10-2

CDR3aa: CASRQGIGNQPQHF
CDR3nt: TGTGCCAGCAGGCAGGGGATTGGCAATCAGCCCCAGCATTTT
abundance: -
d_gene: -
j_gene: TRBJ1-5
v_gene: TRBV6-6

CDR3aa: CASSILGGQGAEQYF
CDR3nt: TGTGCCAGTAGTATATTAGGGGGACAGGGCGCCGAGCAGTACTTC
abundance: once
d_gene: TRBD1
j_gene: TRBJ2-7
v_gene: TRBV19

CDR3aa: CASRLMDINQPQHF
CDR3nt: TGTGCCAGCAGACTCATGGACATTAATCAGCCCCAGCATTTT
abundance: few
d_gene: -
j_gene: TRBJ1-5
v_gene: TRBV6-1

CDR3aa: CASSPPSGGAVQFF
CDR3nt: TGTGCCAGCTCACCACCTAGCGGGGGGGCCGTGCAGTTCTTC
abundance: -
d_gene: TRBD2
j_gene: TRBJ2-1
v_gene: TRBV18

CDR3aa: CASSLGGPFEQFF
CDR3nt: TGTGCCAGCAGCTTGGGGGGTCCATTTGAGCAGTTCTTC
abundance: -
d_gene: -
j_gene: TRBJ2-1
v_gene: TRBV7-9

CDR3aa: CASSKGCGEMMDTEAFF
CDR3nt: TGTGCCAGCAGCAAAGGGTGTGGGGAGATGATGGACACTGAAGCTTTCTTT
abundance: -
d_gene: -
j_gene: TRBJ1-1
v_gene: TRBV21-1

CDR3aa: CASSSPGGRGGTYEQYF
CDR3nt: TGTGCCAGCAGCAGCCCAGGGGGGCGGGGGGGAACCTACGAGCAGTACTTC
abundance: -
d_gene: -
j_gene: TRBJ2-7
v_gene: TRBV21-1

CDR3aa: CASSSTTGGISDTQYF
CDR3nt: TGTGCCAGCAGTTCGACCACTGGCGGCATCTCAGATACGCAGTATTTT
abundance: -
d_gene: -
j_gene: TRBJ2-3
v_gene: TRBV28

CDR3aa: CASSFGQGEKLFF
CDR3nt: TGTGCCAGCAGTTTCGGACAGGGTGAAAAACTGTTTTTT
abundance: few
d_gene: TRBD1
j_gene: TRBJ1-4
v_gene: TRBV28

CDR3aa: CASSVAGLNSGNTIYF
CDR3nt: TGTGCCAGCAGCGTGGCGGGACTTAACTCTGGAAACACCATATATTTT
abundance: -
d_gene: -
j_gene: TRBJ1-3
v_gene: TRBV11-2

CDR3aa: CASSFGPTHEQYF
CDR3nt: TGTGCCAGCAGCTTTGGGCCGACCCACGAGCAGTACTTC
abundance: -
d_gene: -
j_gene: TRBJ2-7
v_gene: TRBV11-3

CDR3aa: CSVVGSTSGGYNEQFF
CDR3nt: TGCAGCGTCGTTGGATCAACTAGCGGGGGCTACAATGAGCAGTTCTTC
abundance: -
d_gene: TRBD2
j_gene: TRBJ2-1
v_gene: TRBV29-1

CDR3aa: CASSLGGGGNTEAFF
CDR3nt: TGTGCCAGCAGCTTGGGGGGAGGAGGGAACACTGAAGCTTTCTTT
abundance: -
d_gene: -
j_gene: TRBJ1-1
v_gene: TRBV5-6